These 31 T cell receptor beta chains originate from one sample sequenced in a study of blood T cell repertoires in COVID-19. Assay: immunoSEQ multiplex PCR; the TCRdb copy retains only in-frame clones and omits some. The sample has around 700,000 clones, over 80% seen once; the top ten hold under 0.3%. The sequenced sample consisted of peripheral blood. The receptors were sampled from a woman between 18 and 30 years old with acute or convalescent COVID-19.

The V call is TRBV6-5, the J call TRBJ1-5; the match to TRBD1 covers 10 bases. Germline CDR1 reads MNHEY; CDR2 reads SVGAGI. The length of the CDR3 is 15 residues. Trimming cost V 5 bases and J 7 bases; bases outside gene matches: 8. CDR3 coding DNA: TGTGCCAGCAGTCCCCGGACAGGGGGAGAGCAGCCCCAGCATTTT. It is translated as CASSPRTGGEQPQHF.

The CDR3 DNA is TGCGCCAGCAGCCCAAACGACATTTATCAGCCCCAGCATTTT. Protein sequence: CASSPNDIYQPQHF. The chain is built from TRBV4-1 and TRBJ1-5; no firm D call. Germline CDR1 is MGHRA and CDR2 is YSYEKL. Trimming removed 4 bases at V and 5 bases at J, with 12 bases between. The CDR3 sequence is 14 residues long.

The CDR3, as DNA: TGTGCCAGCAGTTACGGGGGGGCTATTGGGAACACCATATATTTT. Protein sequence: CASSYGGAIGNTIYF. The chain links TRBV6-6 to TRBJ1-3; TRBD1 might be the D (6 bases). Deletions cut 2 bases from V and 7 bases from J, with 15 bases between. The CDR3 has 15 amino acids. The germline gives CDR1 MNHNY, CDR2 SVGAGI (reference sequence).

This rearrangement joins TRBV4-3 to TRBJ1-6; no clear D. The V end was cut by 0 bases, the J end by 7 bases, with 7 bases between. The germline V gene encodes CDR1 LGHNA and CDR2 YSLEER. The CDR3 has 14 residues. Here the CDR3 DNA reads TGCGCCAGCAGCCAAGAGTGGAGGAATTCACCCCTCCACTTT. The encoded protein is CASSQEWRNSPLHF.

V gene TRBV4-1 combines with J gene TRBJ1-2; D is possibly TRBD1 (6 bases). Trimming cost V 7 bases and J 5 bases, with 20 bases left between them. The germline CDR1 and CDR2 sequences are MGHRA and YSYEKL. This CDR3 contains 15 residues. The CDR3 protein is CASNAFFRGPYGYTF. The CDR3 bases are TGCGCCAGCAACGCTTTTTTCAGGGGTCCATATGGCTACACCTTC.

CDR3 DNA sequence: TGTGCCAGCAGGGGGACAGGGGGTGAAAATACCAATGGCTACACCTTC. The encoded protein is CASRGTGGENTNGYTF. The chain links TRBV7-9 to TRBJ1-2; 11 bases agree with TRBD1. Germline V gene sequence: CDR1 SEHNR, CDR2 FQNEAQ (reference sequence). The CDR3 consists of 16 residues. The V gene end was trimmed by 6 bases and the J gene end by 6 bases; junction bases not matched to a gene: 12. The entire variable domain, with the rest obtained from reference TRBV7-9 and TRBJ1-2, is as follows: DTGVSQNPRHKITKRGQNVTFRCDPISEHNRLYWYRQTLGQGPEFLTYFQNEAQLEKSRLLSDRFSAERPKGSFSTLEIQRTEQGDSAMYLCASRGTGGENTNGYTFGSGTRLTVV.

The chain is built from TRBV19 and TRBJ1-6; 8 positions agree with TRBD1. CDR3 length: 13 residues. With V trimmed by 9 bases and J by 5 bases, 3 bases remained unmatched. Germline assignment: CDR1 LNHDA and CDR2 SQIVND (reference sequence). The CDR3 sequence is CASRTGNNSPLHF. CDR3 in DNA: TGTGCCAGCAGGACAGGGAATAATTCACCCCTCCACTTT. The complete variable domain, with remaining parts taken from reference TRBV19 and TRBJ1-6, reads DGGITQSPKYLFRKEGQNVTLSCEQNLNHDAMYWYRQDPGQGLRLIYYSQIVNDFQKGDIAEGYSVSREKKESFPLTVTSAQKNPTAFYLCASRTGNNSPLHFGNGTRLTVT.

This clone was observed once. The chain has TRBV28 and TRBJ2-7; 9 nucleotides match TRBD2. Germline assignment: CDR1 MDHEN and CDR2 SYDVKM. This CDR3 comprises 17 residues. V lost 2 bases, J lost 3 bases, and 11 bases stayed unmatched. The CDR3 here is CASSLPGLADSHYEQYF. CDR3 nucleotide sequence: TGTGCCAGCAGTTTACCGGGACTAGCAGACTCCCACTACGAGCAGTACTTC.

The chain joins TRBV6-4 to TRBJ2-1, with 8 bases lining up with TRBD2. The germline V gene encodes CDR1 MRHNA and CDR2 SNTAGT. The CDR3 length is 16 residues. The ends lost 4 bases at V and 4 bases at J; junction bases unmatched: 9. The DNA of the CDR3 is TGTGCCAGCAGTGTGGCCGGGGGGGAAACATACAATGAGCAGTTCTTC. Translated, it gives CASSVAGGETYNEQFF.

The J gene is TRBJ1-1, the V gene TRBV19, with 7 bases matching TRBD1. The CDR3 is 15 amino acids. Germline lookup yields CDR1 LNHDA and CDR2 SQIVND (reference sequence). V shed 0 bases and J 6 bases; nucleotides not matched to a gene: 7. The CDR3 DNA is TGTGCCAGTAGTATAGAGACAGGGCTGGTTGCTGAAGCTTTCTTT. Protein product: CASSIETGLVAEAFF.

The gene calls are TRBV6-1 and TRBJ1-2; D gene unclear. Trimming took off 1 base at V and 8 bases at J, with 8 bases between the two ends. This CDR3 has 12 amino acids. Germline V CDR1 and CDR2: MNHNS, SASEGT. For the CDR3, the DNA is TGTGCCAGCAGTGAAGGGCCTCCGGGCTACACCTTC. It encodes CASSEGPPGYTF.

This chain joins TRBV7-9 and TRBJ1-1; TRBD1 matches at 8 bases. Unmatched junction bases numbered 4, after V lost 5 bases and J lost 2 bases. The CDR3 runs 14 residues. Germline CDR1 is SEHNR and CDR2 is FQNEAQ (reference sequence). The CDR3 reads CASSRQGLNTEAFF. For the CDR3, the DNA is TGTGCCAGCAGCCGACAGGGGCTAAACACTGAAGCTTTCTTT.

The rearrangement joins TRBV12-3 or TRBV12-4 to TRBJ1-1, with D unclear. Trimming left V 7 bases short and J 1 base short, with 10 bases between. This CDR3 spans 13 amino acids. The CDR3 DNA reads TGTGCCAGCAACTTCGGCGGGAACACTGAAGCTTTCTTT. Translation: CASNFGGNTEAFF.

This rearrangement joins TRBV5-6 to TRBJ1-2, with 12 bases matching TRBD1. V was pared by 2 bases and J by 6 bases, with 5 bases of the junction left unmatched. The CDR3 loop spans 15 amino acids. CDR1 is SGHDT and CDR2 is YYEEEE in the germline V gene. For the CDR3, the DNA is TGTGCCAGCAGCTTCGGGACAGGGGGCGCGGATGGCTACACCTTC. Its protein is CASSFGTGGADGYTF.

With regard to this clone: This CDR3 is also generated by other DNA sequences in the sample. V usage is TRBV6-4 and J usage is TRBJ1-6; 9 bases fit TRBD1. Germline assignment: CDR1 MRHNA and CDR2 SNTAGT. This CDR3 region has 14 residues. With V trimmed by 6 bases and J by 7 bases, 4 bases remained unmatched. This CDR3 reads CASSDGTGNSPLHF. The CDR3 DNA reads TGTGCCAGCAGCGACGGGACAGGGAATTCACCCCTCCACTTT.

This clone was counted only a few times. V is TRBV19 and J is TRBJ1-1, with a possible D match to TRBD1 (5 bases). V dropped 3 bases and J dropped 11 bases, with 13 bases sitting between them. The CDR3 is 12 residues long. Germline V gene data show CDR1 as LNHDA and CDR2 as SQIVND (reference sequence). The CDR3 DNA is TGTGCCAGTAGTATCCCCCAGGGCAGTGCTTTCTTT. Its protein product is CASSIPQGSAFF.

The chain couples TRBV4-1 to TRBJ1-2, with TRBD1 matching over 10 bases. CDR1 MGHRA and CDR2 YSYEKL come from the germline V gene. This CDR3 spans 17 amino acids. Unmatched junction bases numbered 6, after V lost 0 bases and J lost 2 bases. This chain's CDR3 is CASSQDDGTGANYGYTF. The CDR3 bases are TGCGCCAGCAGCCAAGATGATGGGACAGGGGCAAACTATGGCTACACCTTC.

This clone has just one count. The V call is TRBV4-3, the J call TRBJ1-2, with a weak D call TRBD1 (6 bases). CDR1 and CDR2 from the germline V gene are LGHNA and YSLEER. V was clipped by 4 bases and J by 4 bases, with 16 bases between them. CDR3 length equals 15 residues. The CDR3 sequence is CASSPSSGGPYGYTF. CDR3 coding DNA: TGCGCCAGCAGCCCCTCCTCGGGGGGCCCCTATGGCTACACCTTC.

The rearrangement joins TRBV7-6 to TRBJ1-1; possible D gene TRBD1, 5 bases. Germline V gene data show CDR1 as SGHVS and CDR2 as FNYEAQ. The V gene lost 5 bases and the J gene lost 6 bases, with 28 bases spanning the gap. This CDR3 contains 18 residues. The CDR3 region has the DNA TGTGCCAGCAGCCCGAGGGGAGTAGGGGTCCAGGAGGGCGCTGAAGCTTTCTTT. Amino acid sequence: CASSPRGVGVQEGAEAFF.

CDR3 DNA sequence: TGTGCCAGCAGCCGTATGGGGCCAGATACGCAGTATTTT. Translation: CASSRMGPDTQYF. The J gene is TRBJ2-3, the V gene TRBV7-2, with D possibly being TRBD1 (5 bases). The V gene lost 5 bases and the J gene lost 4 bases, with 10 bases spanning the gap. Germline V gene lookup returns CDR1 SGHTA and CDR2 FQGNSA. This CDR3 spans 13 amino acids.

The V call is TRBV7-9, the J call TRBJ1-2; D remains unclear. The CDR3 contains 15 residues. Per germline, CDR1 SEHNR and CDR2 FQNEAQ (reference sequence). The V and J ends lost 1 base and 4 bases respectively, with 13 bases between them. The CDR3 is CASSLEASSGYGYTF. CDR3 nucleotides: TGTGCCAGCAGCTTAGAAGCTAGCTCAGGCTATGGCTACACCTTC.

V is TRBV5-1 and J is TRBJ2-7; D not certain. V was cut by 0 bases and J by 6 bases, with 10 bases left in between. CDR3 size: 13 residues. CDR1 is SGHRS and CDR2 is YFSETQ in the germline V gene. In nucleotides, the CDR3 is TGCGCCAGCAGCTTGGACAGACGGCTCGAGCAGTACTTC. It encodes CASSLDRRLEQYF.

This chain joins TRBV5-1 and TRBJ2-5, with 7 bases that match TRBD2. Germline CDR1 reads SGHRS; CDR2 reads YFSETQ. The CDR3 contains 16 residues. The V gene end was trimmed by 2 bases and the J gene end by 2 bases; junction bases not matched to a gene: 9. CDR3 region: CASSLFVGEGQETQYF. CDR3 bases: TGCGCCAGCAGCTTATTTGTAGGGGAGGGTCAAGAGACCCAGTACTTC.

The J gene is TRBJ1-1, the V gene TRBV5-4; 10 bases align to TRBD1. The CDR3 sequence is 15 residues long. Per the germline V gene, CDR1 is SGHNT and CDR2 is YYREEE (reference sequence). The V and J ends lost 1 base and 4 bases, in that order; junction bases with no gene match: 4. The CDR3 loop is CASSLRQGAVTEAFF. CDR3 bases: TGTGCCAGCAGCTTGAGACAGGGGGCGGTCACTGAAGCTTTCTTT.

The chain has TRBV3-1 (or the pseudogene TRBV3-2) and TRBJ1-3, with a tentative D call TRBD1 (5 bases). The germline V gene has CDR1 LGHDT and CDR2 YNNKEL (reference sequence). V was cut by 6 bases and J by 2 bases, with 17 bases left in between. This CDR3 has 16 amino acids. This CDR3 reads CASSSWRGRPGNTIYF. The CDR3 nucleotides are TGTGCCAGCAGTTCTTGGAGGGGAAGGCCTGGAAACACCATATATTTT.

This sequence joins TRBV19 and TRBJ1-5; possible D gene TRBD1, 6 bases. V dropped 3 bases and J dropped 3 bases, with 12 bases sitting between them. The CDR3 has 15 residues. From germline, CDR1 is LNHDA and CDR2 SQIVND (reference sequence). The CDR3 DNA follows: TGTGCCAGTAGTATGATTGGGACAACCAATCAGCCCCAGCATTTT. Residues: CASSMIGTTNQPQHF.

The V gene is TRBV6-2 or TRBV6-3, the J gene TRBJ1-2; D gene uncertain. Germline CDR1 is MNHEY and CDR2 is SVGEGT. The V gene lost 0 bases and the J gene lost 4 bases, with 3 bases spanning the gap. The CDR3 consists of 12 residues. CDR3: CASSYSGYGYTF. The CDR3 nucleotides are TGTGCCAGCAGTTACTCCGGCTATGGCTACACCTTC.

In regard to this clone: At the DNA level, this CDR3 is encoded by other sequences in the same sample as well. The CDR3 DNA follows: TGTGCCAGCAGCTTGGCCGGGGGCTACACCTTC. Translated, it gives CASSLAGGYTF. V is TRBV5-5 and J is TRBJ1-2; unclear D gene. CDR3 size: 11 residues. The germline V gene encodes CDR1 SGHKS and CDR2 YYEKEE (reference sequence). Trimming took off 0 bases at V and 8 bases at J, with 5 bases between the two ends.

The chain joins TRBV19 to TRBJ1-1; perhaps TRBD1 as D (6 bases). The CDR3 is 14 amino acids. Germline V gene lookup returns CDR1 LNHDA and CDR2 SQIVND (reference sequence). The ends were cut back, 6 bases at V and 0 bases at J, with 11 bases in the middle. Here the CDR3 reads CASSPDRLNTEAFF. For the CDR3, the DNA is TGTGCCAGTAGCCCGGACAGATTGAACACTGAAGCTTTCTTT. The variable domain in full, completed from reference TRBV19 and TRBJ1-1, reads DGGITQSPKYLFRKEGQNVTLSCEQNLNHDAMYWYRQDPGQGLRLIYYSQIVNDFQKGDIAEGYSVSREKKESFPLTVTSAQKNPTAFYLCASSPDRLNTEAFFGQGTRLTVV.

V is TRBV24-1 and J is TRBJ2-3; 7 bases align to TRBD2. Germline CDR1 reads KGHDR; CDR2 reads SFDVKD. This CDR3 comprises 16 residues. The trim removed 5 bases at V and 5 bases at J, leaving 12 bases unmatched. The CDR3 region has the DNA TGTGCCACCAGTGCGGGGGGTCCCCCGATAGTAGATACGCAGTATTTT. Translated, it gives CATSAGGPPIVDTQYF.

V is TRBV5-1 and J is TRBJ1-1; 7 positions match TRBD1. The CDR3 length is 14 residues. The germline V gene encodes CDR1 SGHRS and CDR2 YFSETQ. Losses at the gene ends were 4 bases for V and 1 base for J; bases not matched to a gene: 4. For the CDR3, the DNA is TGCGCCAGCAGCCCGGGACAGACGAACACTGAAGCTTTCTTT. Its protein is CASSPGQTNTEAFF.